This T cell receptor (beta chain) originates from a study of blood T cell repertoires in COVID-19. Study-level information: The cDNA or gDNA used as material had been derived from T cells, B-cell-depleted T cells, or PBMCs.

Clones were read by immunoSEQ multiplex PCR, and TCRdb kept only the in-frame ones, dropping some. The repertoire holds 70,000 or so clones, with over 60% as singletons. Enrollment of patients from Seattle took place during active infection, with longitudinal follow-up. This receptor was obtained from a man aged 55 to 70 with COVID-19, enrolled during active disease. The specimen was peripheral blood.

This CDR3 is CASSLGGRVEETQYF. For the CDR3, the DNA is TGTGCCAGCAGCTTAGGGGGCAGGGTGGAAGAGACCCAGTACTTC. J is TRBJ2-5 and V is TRBV7-2, with a weak D call TRBD1 (5 bases). V shed 1 base and J shed 3 bases, with 12 bases lying between them. In germline, CDR1 is SGHTA, CDR2 FQGNSA. The CDR3 is made up of 15 amino acids.